These 10 T cell receptor beta chains share one sample of origin, sequenced in a study of shared clonotypes between healthy human individuals. The repertoire was sequenced with immunoSEQ multiplex PCR; TCRdb's copy has only in-frame clones and lacks some. The sample consists of 1.5 million to 2.5 million clones, about 95% of them appearing once. Only CD45RO-negative cells positively selected for CCR7 counted as naive CD8 cells, so terminally differentiated effector memory CD45RA+ cells were excluded. Sequencing was performed on naive CD8+ T cells sorted from blood. These receptors all stem from a man aged 18 to 30 in good health.

The chain carries TRBV4-1 and TRBJ1-2; 9 positions agree with TRBD1. Germline V CDR1 and CDR2: MGHRA, YSYEKL. Trimming at V came to 4 bases and at J to 8 bases, leaving 11 bases not matched to a gene. This CDR3 is 15 amino acids long. Here the CDR3 reads CASSLTGGRGEGYTF. DNA of the CDR3: TGCGCCAGCAGCCTGACAGGGGGGAGAGGAGAGGGCTACACCTTC.

The rearrangement links TRBV28 to TRBJ2-5; D is perhaps TRBD1 (5 bases). With 1 base removed from V and 5 bases from J, the gap between germline ends came to 14 bases. This CDR3 has 15 amino acids. Germline CDR1 reads MDHEN; CDR2 reads SYDVKM. CDR3 bases: TGTGCCAGCAGTTTATCGTGGCAGGGTGTGGAGACCCAGTACTTC. It specifies CASSLSWQGVETQYF.

V is TRBV7-8 and J is TRBJ2-3, with D perhaps TRBD2 (5 bases). The germline V gene has CDR1 SGHVS and CDR2 FQNEAQ. V lost 5 bases and J 1 base, leaving 13 bases between the germline ends. CDR3 length: 15 amino acids. CDR3 protein: CASSTLAWGTDTQYF. CDR3 DNA sequence: TGTGCCAGCAGCACGTTAGCGTGGGGCACAGATACGCAGTATTTT.

The J gene is TRBJ1-2, the V gene TRBV5-6, with no clear D. With 3 bases removed from V and 0 bases from J, the gap between germline ends came to 9 bases. Germline V gene sequence: CDR1 SGHDT, CDR2 YYEEEE. This CDR3 has 14 amino acids. In DNA, the CDR3 is TGTGCCAGCAGCTACGAGACGGCTAACTATGGCTACACCTTC. Protein product: CASSYETANYGYTF.

The rearrangement links TRBV4-1 to TRBJ2-7; 7 positions match TRBD2. Per the germline V gene, CDR1 is MGHRA and CDR2 is YSYEKL. The CDR3 sequence is 15 residues long. With V trimmed by 0 bases and J by 3 bases, 5 bases remained unmatched. Here the CDR3 DNA reads TGCGCCAGCAGCCAAGAGGGGGGGTACATCTACGAGCAGTACTTC. Translation: CASSQEGGYIYEQYF.

A word on this clone: The same CDR3 can be traced to other DNA sequences in this sample. This chain joins TRBV7-2 and TRBJ2-7; either TRBD1 or TRBD2 may fit D (6 bases each). Looked up from germline, CDR1 is SGHTA and CDR2 is FQGNSA. Trimming stripped 5 bases from V and 0 bases from J, with 14 bases between. The CDR3 contains 15 residues. The DNA for the CDR3 is TGTGCCAGCAGCCCCGGGGGCGGGCGCTCCTACGAGCAGTACTTC. As protein: CASSPGGGRSYEQYF.

The chain carries TRBV30 and TRBJ2-2; possibly TRBD1 for D (6 bases). CDR1 and CDR2 from the germline V gene are GTSNPN and SVGIG (reference sequence). Between the trimmed V and J ends, which lost 0 bases and 4 bases, there was a span of 9 bases. CDR3 size: 14 residues. CDR3 DNA sequence: TGTGCCTGGAGTGTACAGGGTAGCACCGGGGAGCTGTTTTTT. Its protein is CAWSVQGSTGELFF.

V and J are TRBV15 and TRBJ2-2; D possibly corresponds to TRBD1 (5 bases). Trimming removed 3 bases at V and 9 bases at J, with 11 bases between. The CDR3 is 13 amino acids. The germline CDR1 and CDR2 sequences are LNHNV and YYDKDF (reference sequence). The CDR3 bases are TGTGCCACCAGCAGGACAGAGACCTGGGAGCTGTTTTTT. Its protein product is CATSRTETWELFF. Filled out from reference TRBV15 and TRBJ2-2, the complete variable domain reads DAMVIQNPRYQVTQFGKPVTLSCSQTLNHNVMYWYQQKSSQAPKLLFHYYDKDFNNEADTPDNFQSRRPNTSFCFLDIRSPGLGDTAMYLCATSRTETWELFFGEGSRLTVL.

The gene calls are TRBV11-3 and TRBJ2-3; 7 bases align to TRBD1. The V segment lost 4 bases and the J segment 2 bases; nucleotides outside the gene matches: 3. CDR3 size: 14 residues. Germline V gene lookup returns CDR1 SGHNT and CDR2 YENEEA. This CDR3 reads CASSSGQNTDTQYF. CDR3 DNA: TGTGCCAGCAGCTCGGGACAGAACACAGATACGCAGTATTTT.

The chain is built from TRBV4-1 and TRBJ2-5; a possible D gene is TRBD2 (5 bases). The CDR3 runs to 13 residues. V shed 0 bases and J shed 7 bases, with 9 bases lying between them. The germline CDR1 and CDR2 sequences are MGHRA and YSYEKL. CDR3 bases: TGCGCCAGCAGCCAAGAGCGGGCCTGGACCCAGTACTTC. Translating gives CASSQERAWTQYF.